This T cell receptor (beta chain) was obtained from a study of cytomegalovirus exposure and HLA in healthy donors. The CDR3 totals 16 residues. Germline loops: CDR1 SGDLS, CDR2 YYNGEE. V lost 1 base and J lost 3, with 16 bases in between. Remarks on this clone: Its target is not known.

Study findings and constraints: Sequencing artifact likely explains a cluster of highly shared sequence variants. It was reportedly the case that the classifier diagnosed cytomegalovirus status with high specificity and sensitivity.

The PCR contained 60 Vbeta and 13 Jbeta primers. This table comes from immunoSEQ multiplex PCR, and its TCRdb copy is limited to in-frame clones, with some not included. The sample lists over 150,000 clones, roughly 80% occurring once. The chain recombines TRBV9 with TRBJ1-2, with D possibly TRBD1 on 5 matching bases. Material: PBMCs. The receptor comes from a man between 25 and 39 years old in good health and CMV-seropositive. The chain's CDR3 is CASSVFGGTSDYGYTF. The CDR3 DNA reads as TGTGCCAGCAGCGTATTTGGGGGGACGTCCGACTATGGCTACACCTTC.